This is a list of T cell receptor beta chains from one sample in a study of T cells in narcolepsy. Clones were sequenced by immunoSEQ multiplex PCR, and TCRdb holds only the in-frame ones, with some missing. The table includes tens of thousands of clones, about four fifths detected once. Sequencing used memory (CD45RA-) CD4+ T cells from blood. The receptor set was obtained from a human donor in good health. CDR3s include the opening cysteine and the closing phenylalanine or tryptophan. Fields, in order: D gene, J gene, clone size, V gene, CDR3 protein, CDR3 DNA. A D gene is named only where the DNA matches it firmly. Size is stated for part of the rows, as once, few or many counts, or as a class when the clone is expanded.

>.|TRBJ2-7|.|TRBV14
CASNYGSSYEQYF
TGTGCCAGCAATTACGGGAGCTCCTACGAGCAGTACTTC
>.|TRBJ2-6|.|TRBV30
CAWRHFRVAGANVLTF
TGTGCCTGGAGGCACTTCAGGGTTGCTGGGGCCAACGTCCTGACTTTC
>TRBD1|TRBJ1-2|.|TRBV30
CAWRIQDRTGYTF
TGTGCCTGGAGGATACAGGACAGGACTGGCTACACCTTC
>.|TRBJ2-7|.|TRBV15
CATSRDSGWEQYF
TGTGCCACCAGCAGAGATTCGGGATGGGAGCAGTACTTC
>.|TRBJ1-1|.|TRBV5-6
CASSKNWGQNTEAFF
TGTGCCAGCAGCAAAAATTGGGGACAGAACACTGAAGCTTTCTTT
>.|TRBJ2-3|.|TRBV18
CASATGPDTQYF
TGTGCCAGCGCCACAGGGCCAGATACGCAGTATTTT
>.|TRBJ1-2|.|TRBV9
CASSVDQLNYGYTF
TGTGCCAGCAGCGTAGATCAGCTTAACTATGGCTACACCTTC
>TRBD1|TRBJ1-2|.|TRBV2
CASRMDREDGYTF
TGTGCCAGCAGAATGGACAGGGAAGATGGCTACACCTTC
>.|TRBJ2-3|.|TRBV28
CASRRRGYTDTQYF
TGTGCCAGTCGTAGGAGGGGATACACAGATACGCAGTATTTT
>TRBD1|TRBJ1-5|once|TRBV2
CASSEGSWDREQHF
TGTGCCAGCAGTGAAGGCAGTTGGGACAGGGAGCAGCATTTT
>.|TRBJ2-5|.|TRBV7-3
CASSYREGETQYF
TGTGCCAGCAGCTACAGGGAAGGAGAGACCCAGTACTTC
>TRBD1|TRBJ1-1|.|TRBV2
CASSELTGLMPEAFF
TGTGCCAGCAGTGAACTGACAGGGCTTATGCCTGAAGCTTTCTTT
>.|TRBJ1-1|.|TRBV19
CASSADTFDTEAFF
TGTGCCAGTAGTGCCGACACGTTCGACACTGAAGCTTTCTTT
>TRBD1|TRBJ1-2|.|TRBV18
CASSSGQGDYGYTF
TGTGCCAGCTCATCGGGACAGGGGGACTATGGCTACACCTTC
>TRBD1|TRBJ2-7|once|TRBV4-3
CASSQGQGAVEQYF
TGCGCCAGCAGCCAAGGGCAGGGGGCGGTCGAGCAGTACTTC
>TRBD2|TRBJ2-3|.|TRBV27
CASRRGGSSTDTQYF
TGTGCCAGCAGGCGGGGGGGATCTAGCACAGATACGCAGTATTTT
>TRBD2|TRBJ2-3|.|TRBV2
CASSSLAGGTDTQYF
TGTGCCAGCAGTTCACTAGCGGGAGGGACAGATACGCAGTATTTT
>.|TRBJ2-7|.|TRBV4-1
CASSQVLGRDSYEQYF
TGCGCCAGCAGCCAAGTGCTCGGCAGGGACTCCTACGAGCAGTACTTC
>.|TRBJ2-5|.|TRBV30
CAWSGAGRQRETQYF
TGTGCCTGGAGTGGGGCGGGCCGGCAGCGGGAGACCCAGTACTTC
>.|TRBJ1-5|.|TRBV19
CARRRRVNQPQHF
TGTGCCAGGCGGAGGCGGGTAAATCAGCCCCAGCATTTT
>TRBD1|TRBJ1-2|.|TRBV13
CASSGARGIVGYTF
TGTGCCAGCAGCGGCGCCAGGGGGATCGTTGGCTACACCTTC
>TRBD1|TRBJ1-5|.|TRBV30
CAWSHGTGVQPQHF
TGTGCCTGGAGTCACGGGACAGGGGTTCAGCCCCAGCATTTT
>TRBD1|TRBJ1-6|.|TRBV5-1
CASSSGQDPTNSPLHF
TGCGCCAGCAGCTCGGGACAGGACCCCACGAATTCACCCCTCCACTTT
>TRBD2|TRBJ2-2|.|TRBV5-1
CASSVTSGGHRELFF
TGCGCCAGCAGCGTTACTAGCGGGGGCCACCGGGAGCTGTTTTTT
>.|TRBJ2-1|once|TRBV20-1
CSAETRTEQFF
TGCAGTGCTGAGACTAGGACTGAGCAGTTCTTC
>.|TRBJ1-3|once|TRBV5-6
CASSLPPLYSGNTIYF
TGTGCCAGCAGCTTGCCCCCCCTTTACTCTGGAAACACCATATATTTT
>.|TRBJ2-5|.|TRBV5-1
CASSLVPSGRETQYF
TGCGCCAGCAGCTTGGTTCCTAGTGGGAGGGAGACCCAGTACTTC
>TRBD1|TRBJ2-1|.|TRBV29-1
CSVEDQGTGAPVGYNEQFF
TGCAGCGTTGAAGATCAGGGGACAGGGGCGCCGGTCGGCTACAATGAGCAGTTCTTC
>.|TRBJ1-1|few|TRBV7-8
CASSRGTRTEAFF
TGTGCCAGCAGCCGCGGGACAAGGACTGAAGCTTTCTTT
>TRBD1|TRBJ2-5|.|TRBV12-5
CASGESGTGQETQYF
TGTGCTAGTGGAGAATCCGGGACAGGCCAAGAGACCCAGTACTTC
>TRBD1|TRBJ2-7|.|TRBV13
CASSPEGGNYEQYF
TGTGCCAGCAGCCCTGAAGGGGGCAACTACGAGCAGTACTTC
>TRBD1|TRBJ1-1|.|TRBV7-3
CASSRDRDTEAFF
TGTGCCAGCAGCCGGGACAGGGACACTGAAGCTTTCTTT
>TRBD2|TRBJ2-7|.|TRBV5-4
CASSPRVAGGGEQYF
TGTGCCAGCAGCCCACGGGTAGCGGGAGGAGGGGAGCAGTACTTC
>.|TRBJ1-5|.|TRBV7-2
CASTQVVGNQPQHF
TGTGCCAGCACTCAGGTGGTGGGCAATCAGCCCCAGCATTTT
>TRBD1|TRBJ2-3|.|TRBV6-1
CASRMTGWQSDTQYF
TGTGCCAGCAGGATGACAGGGTGGCAGTCGGATACGCAGTATTTT
>TRBD1|TRBJ1-2|.|TRBV5-6
CASSLVQGVENGYTF
TGTGCCAGCAGCTTGGTGCAGGGGGTAGAGAATGGCTACACCTTC
>.|TRBJ1-3|.|TRBV7-2
CASSLVQGTGNTIYF
TGTGCCAGCAGCTTAGTTCAGGGGACTGGAAACACCATATATTTT
>TRBD1|TRBJ1-1|.|TRBV7-3
CASRKGQGAHTEAFF
TGTGCCAGCAGAAAGGGACAGGGGGCTCACACTGAAGCTTTCTTT
>TRBD2|TRBJ2-3|.|TRBV4-3
CASSGRVPAGGLADTQYF
TGCGCCAGCAGCGGGCGCGTCCCAGCGGGGGGGTTGGCAGATACGCAGTATTTT
>TRBD1|TRBJ2-7|.|TRBV6-5
CASSYSGQGGYEQYF
TGTGCCAGCAGTTACTCCGGACAGGGCGGCTACGAGCAGTACTTC
>TRBD2|TRBJ2-1|.|TRBV30
CAVLAGGPGNEQFF
TGTGCCGTTCTAGCGGGAGGGCCGGGGAATGAGCAGTTCTTC
>.|TRBJ2-7|once|TRBV6-5
CASSGSTLGEQYF
TGTGCCAGCAGTGGGAGTACTCTCGGCGAGCAGTACTTC
>TRBD1|TRBJ1-1|.|TRBV6-1
CASNPNRGRWTEAFF
TGTGCCAGCAATCCAAACAGGGGGCGGTGGACTGAAGCTTTCTTT
>.|TRBJ2-7|.|TRBV4-1
CASSQPAGRMPYEQYF
TGCGCCAGCAGCCAACCCGCGGGGAGAATGCCCTACGAGCAGTACTTC
>.|TRBJ1-1|few|TRBV20-1
CSAQYTEAFF
TGCAGTGCACAGTACACTGAAGCTTTCTTT
>.|TRBJ2-5|.|TRBV9
CASSARLGEETQYF
TGTGCCAGCAGCGCGCGACTAGGAGAAGAGACCCAGTACTTC
>TRBD2|TRBJ2-7|few|TRBV5-1
CASSLGLAGTYEQYF
TGCGCCAGCAGCCTGGGACTAGCGGGAACCTACGAGCAGTACTTC
>TRBD1|TRBJ2-1|.|TRBV28
CASKMTGVDEQFF
TGTGCCAGCAAGATGACAGGGGTCGATGAGCAGTTCTTC
>TRBD1|TRBJ1-5|few|TRBV6-1
CASSGTGEQPQHF
TGTGCCAGCAGTGGGACAGGGGAGCAGCCCCAGCATTTT
>.|TRBJ2-7|.|TRBV27
CASWGPPNYEQYF
TGTGCCAGCTGGGGGCCCCCGAACTACGAGCAGTACTTC
>.|TRBJ1-4|.|TRBV4-1
CASSQALFGGAEKLFF
TGCGCCAGCAGCCAAGCCCTATTTGGGGGCGCCGAAAAACTGTTTTTT